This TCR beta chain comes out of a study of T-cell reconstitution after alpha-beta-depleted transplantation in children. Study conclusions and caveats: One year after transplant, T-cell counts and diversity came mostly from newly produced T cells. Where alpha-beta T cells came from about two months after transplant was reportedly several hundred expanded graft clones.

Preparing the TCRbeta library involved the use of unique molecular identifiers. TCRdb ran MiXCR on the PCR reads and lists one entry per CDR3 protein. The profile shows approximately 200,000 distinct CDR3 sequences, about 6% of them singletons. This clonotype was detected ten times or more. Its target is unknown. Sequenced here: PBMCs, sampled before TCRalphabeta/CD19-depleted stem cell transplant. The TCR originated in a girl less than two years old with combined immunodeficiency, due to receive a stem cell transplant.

The CDR3 bases are TGTGCCATCAGTGAGTGGGAGCCCTCCTACAATGAGCAGTTCTTC. Translation: CAISEWEPSYNEQFF. This chain joins TRBV10-3 and TRBJ2-1, with D maybe TRBD2 (5 bases). This CDR3 is built from 15 residues. Germline V gene sequence: CDR1 ENHRY, CDR2 SYGVKD. Trimming removed 1 base from V and 0 bases from J, with 7 bases in between.